This TCR beta chain was profiled in a study of human T cells and chemical hapten exposure. The overall study: 2% DPC was applied to 2 cm by 2 cm of upper inner arm skin for sensitization.

Comment on this clonotype: Its antigen remains unknown.

This CDR3 contains 16 residues. Germline CDR1 and CDR2: MNHEY and SMNVEV (reference sequence). Trimming at V came to 5 bases and at J to 7 bases, leaving 11 bases not matched to a gene. Study-wide results and caveats: It was expanded TCRs that formed significantly more large CDR3 similarity clusters than controls did.

Attachment of unique molecular identifiers to individual cDNA molecules was performed in the library. TCRdb redid the calling of the RACE reads with MiXCR, one entry per CDR3 protein. The sample records some 82,000 distinct CDR3 sequences, roughly 10% being singletons. Stated time point: patch test 1, 2 weeks after DPC sensitization. The treatment denotes: therapeutic diphenylcyclopropenone sensitization with weekly scalp DPC. The TCR sequence derives from a woman aged 45-60 years with alopecia areata. Some clones in this sample may be carry-over from other donors' samples. V usage is TRBV27 and J usage is TRBJ2-1; 10 bases line up with TRBD2. Sequencing used whole blood, obtained in connection with sensitization to the hapten diphenylcyclopropenone (DPC). The CDR3 region has the DNA TGTGCCAGCAGTCCCTCAGCGGGAGGGCCTCGTAATGAGCAGTTCTTC. Amino acids: CASSPSAGGPRNEQFF.